This T cell receptor (beta chain) came from a study of cytomegalovirus exposure and HLA in healthy donors. Study-level findings and limits: Common viral pathogens seemed to be connected with several of the most significant clusters, according to a later analysis. Earlier analysis found most TCR beta V segments productive about 87% or about 30% of the time.

Use of 60 Vbeta and 13 Jbeta primers characterized the PCR. Here immunoSEQ multiplex PCR was the method, and the copy in TCRdb shows in-frame clones only, minus some. The data show fewer than 250,000 clones, less than 85% seen once. CDR3 size: 12 residues. Germline lookup yields CDR1 SNHLY and CDR2 FYNNEI. The V end was cut by 6 bases, the J end by 2 bases, with 8 bases between. With respect to this clone: What it recognizes is unknown.

The chain couples TRBV2 to TRBJ2-7; no clear D. This TCR was recovered from a man younger than 35 in good health and CMV-seronegative. Input material: PBMCs. For the CDR3, the DNA is TGTGCCAGCAGGAGGAATACCTACGAGCAGTACTTC. Protein sequence: CASRRNTYEQYF.